This entry concerns a single T cell receptor beta chain. What it binds is unknown. PCR involved 60 Vbeta and 13 Jbeta primers. Only in-frame clones appear in the TCRdb table, and some are missing; sequencing was by immunoSEQ multiplex PCR. This sample yields some 180,000 clones, of which 75% to 85% are seen a single time; roughly 14% belongs to the top ten. This entry comes from a study of cytomegalovirus exposure and HLA in healthy donors. Study-wide results and caveats: There were reportedly fewer N-insertions in an Asian-associated ancestry cluster than the approximately 670-donor mean, in a later analysis. Rarity held for most TCR sequences, but there were some public TCRs that occurred in many donors. A later analysis found common viral pathogens apparently linked to several of the most significant clusters. Analysis performed later showed TCR beta chains linked to HLA being more clonally expanded than equally common others.

The sequence came from a woman under 40 in good health and CMV-seropositive. Sequencing input: PBMCs.

The CDR3 coding sequence is TGTGCCAGCAGCTTGGGACCTGGACAGGGAATATCTGGCTACACCTTC. Amino acid sequence: CASSLGPGQGISGYTF. The V and J genes are TRBV5-4 and TRBJ1-2; 8 nucleotides agree with TRBD1. This CDR3 is 16 amino acids long. V gave up 0 bases and J gave up 7 bases; unmatched junction bases: 11. The germline V gene has CDR1 SGHNT and CDR2 YYREEE (reference sequence).